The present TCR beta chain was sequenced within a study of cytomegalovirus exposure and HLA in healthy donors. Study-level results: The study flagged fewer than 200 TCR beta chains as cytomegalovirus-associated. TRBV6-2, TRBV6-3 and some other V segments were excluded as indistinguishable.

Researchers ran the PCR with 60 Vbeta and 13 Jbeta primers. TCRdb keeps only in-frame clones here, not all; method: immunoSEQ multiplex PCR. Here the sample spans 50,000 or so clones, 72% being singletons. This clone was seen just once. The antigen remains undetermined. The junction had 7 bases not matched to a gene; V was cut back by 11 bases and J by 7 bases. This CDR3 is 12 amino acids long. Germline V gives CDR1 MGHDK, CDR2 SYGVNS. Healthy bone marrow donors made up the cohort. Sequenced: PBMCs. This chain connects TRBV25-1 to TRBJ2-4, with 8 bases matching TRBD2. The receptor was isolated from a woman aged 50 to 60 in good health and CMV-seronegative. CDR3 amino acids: CASSPGGNIQYF. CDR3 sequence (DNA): TGTGCCTCCTCTCCGGGGGGGAACATTCAGTACTTC. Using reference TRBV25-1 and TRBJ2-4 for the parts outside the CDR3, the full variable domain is EADIYQTPRYLVIGTGKKITLECSQTMGHDKMYWYQQDPGMELHLIHYSYGVNSTEKGDLSSESTVSRIRTEHFPLTLESARPSHTSQYLCASSPGGNIQYFGAGTRLSVL.